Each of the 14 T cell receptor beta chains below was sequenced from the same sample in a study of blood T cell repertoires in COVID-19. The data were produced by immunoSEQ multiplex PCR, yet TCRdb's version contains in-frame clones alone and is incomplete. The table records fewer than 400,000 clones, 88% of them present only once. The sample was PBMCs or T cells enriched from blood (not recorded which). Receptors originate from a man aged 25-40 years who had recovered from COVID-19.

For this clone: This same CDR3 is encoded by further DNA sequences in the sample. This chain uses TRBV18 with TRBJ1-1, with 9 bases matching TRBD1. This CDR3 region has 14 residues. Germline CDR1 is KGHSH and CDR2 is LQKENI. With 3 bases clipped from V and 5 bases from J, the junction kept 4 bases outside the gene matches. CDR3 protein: CASSPTGGGTEAFF. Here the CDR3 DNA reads TGTGCCAGCTCACCGACAGGGGGGGGGACTGAAGCTTTCTTT.

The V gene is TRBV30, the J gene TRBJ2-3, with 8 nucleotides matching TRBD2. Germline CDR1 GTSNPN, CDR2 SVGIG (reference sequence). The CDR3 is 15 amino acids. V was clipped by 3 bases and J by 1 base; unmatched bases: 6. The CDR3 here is CAWRLAGSRTDTQYF. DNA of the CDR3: TGTGCCTGGAGGTTAGCGGGGTCCCGCACAGATACGCAGTATTTT. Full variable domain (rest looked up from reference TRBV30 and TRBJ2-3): SQTIHQWPATLVQPVGSPLSLECTVEGTSNPNLYWYRQAAGRGLQLLFYSVGIGQISSEVPQNLSASRPQDRQFILSSKKLLLSDSGFYLCAWRLAGSRTDTQYFGPGTRLTVL.

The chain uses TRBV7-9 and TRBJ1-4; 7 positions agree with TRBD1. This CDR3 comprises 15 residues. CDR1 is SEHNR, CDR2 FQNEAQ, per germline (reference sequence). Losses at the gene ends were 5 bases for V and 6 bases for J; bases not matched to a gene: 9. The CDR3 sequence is CASSTWTGVDEKLFF. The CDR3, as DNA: TGTGCCAGCAGCACCTGGACAGGCGTTGATGAAAAACTGTTTTTT.

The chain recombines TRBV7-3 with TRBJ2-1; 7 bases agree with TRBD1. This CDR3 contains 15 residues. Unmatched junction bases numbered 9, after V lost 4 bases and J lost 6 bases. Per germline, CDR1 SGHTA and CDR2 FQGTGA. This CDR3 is CASSSGPGTANEQFF. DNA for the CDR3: TGTGCCAGCAGCTCGGGACCGGGGACAGCCAATGAGCAGTTCTTC.

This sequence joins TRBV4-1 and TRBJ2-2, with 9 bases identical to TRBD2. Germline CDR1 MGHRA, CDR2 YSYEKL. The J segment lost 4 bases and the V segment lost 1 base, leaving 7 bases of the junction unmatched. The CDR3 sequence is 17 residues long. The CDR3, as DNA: TGCGCCAGCAGCCAAGGGGTCCTAGCGGGGTCCACCGGGGAGCTGTTTTTT. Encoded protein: CASSQGVLAGSTGELFF.

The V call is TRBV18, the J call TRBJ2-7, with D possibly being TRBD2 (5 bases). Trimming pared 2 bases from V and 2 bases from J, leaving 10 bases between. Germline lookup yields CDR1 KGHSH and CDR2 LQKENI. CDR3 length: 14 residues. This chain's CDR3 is CASSPGRRTYEQYF. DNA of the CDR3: TGTGCCAGCTCACCAGGACGGAGGACCTACGAGCAGTACTTC.

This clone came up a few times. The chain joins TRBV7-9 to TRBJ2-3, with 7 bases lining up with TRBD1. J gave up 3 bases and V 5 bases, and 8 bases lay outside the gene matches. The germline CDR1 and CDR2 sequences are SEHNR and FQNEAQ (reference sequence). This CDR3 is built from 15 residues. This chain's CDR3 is CASSARTGGTDTQYF. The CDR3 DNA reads TGTGCCAGCAGCGCCCGGACAGGCGGAACAGATACGCAGTATTTT.

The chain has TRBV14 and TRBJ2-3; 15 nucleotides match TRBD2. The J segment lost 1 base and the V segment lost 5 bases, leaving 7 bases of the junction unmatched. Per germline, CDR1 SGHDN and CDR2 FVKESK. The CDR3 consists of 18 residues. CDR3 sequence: CASSTRTSGGVRTDTQYF. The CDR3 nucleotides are TGTGCCAGCAGCACCCGGACTAGCGGGGGGGTTCGCACAGATACGCAGTATTTT.

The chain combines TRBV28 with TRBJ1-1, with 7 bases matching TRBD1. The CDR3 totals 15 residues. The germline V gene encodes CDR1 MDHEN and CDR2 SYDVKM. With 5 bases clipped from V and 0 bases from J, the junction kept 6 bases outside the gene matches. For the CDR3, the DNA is TGTGCCAGCAGTCCACACGGGACAGTGAACACTGAAGCTTTCTTT. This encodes CASSPHGTVNTEAFF.

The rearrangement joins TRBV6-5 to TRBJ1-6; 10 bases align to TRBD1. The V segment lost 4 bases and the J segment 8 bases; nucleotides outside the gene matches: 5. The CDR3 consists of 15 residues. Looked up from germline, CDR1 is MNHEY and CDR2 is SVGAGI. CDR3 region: CASSWGQGLDSPLHF. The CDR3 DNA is TGTGCCAGCAGTTGGGGACAGGGGTTAGATTCACCCCTCCACTTT.

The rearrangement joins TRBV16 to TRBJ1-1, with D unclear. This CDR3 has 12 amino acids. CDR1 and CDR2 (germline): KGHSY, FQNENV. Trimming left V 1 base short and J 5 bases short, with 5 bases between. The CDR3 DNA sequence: TGTGCCAGCAGCCAATATCGGACTGAAGCTTTCTTT. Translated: CASSQYRTEAFF.

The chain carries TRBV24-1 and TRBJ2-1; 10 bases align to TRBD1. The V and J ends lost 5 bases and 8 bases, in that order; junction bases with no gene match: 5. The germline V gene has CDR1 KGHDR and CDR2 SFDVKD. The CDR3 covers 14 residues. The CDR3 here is CATSAWTGGDEQFF. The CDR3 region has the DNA TGTGCCACCAGTGCGTGGACAGGGGGTGATGAGCAGTTCTTC.

The CDR3 here is CASTLGGYGYTF. The CDR3 nucleotides read TGTGCCAGCACCCTTGGGGGGTATGGCTACACCTTC. J is TRBJ1-2 and V is TRBV5-6; a weak D match, TRBD1 (5 bases). CDR3 size: 12 residues. Germline lookup yields CDR1 SGHDT and CDR2 YYEEEE. Between the trimmed V and J ends, which lost 6 bases and 5 bases, there was a span of 11 bases.

The CDR3 coding sequence is TGTGCCTGGAGTCTACGAGGGGGGGTAGATACGCAGTATTTT. It encodes CAWSLRGGVDTQYF. This rearrangement joins TRBV30 to TRBJ2-3; D is possibly TRBD2 (7 bases). The CDR3 loop spans 14 amino acids. Germline CDR1 GTSNPN, CDR2 SVGIG (reference sequence). Between the trimmed V and J ends, which lost 2 bases and 5 bases, there was a span of 14 bases.